The next 19 T cell receptor beta chains were all read from a single sample in a study of blood T cells in healthy people across ages. Using a J-beta primer mix together with a sample-barcoded 5' primer, a second PCR was run for roughly 6 to 11 cycles. TCRdb reprocessed the 5' RACE reads via MiXCR and lists one record per CDR3 protein. The table shows about 730,000 distinct CDR3 sequences, with roughly 45% occurring only once. Source material: blood. The receptors stem from a woman aged 55 to 70 in good health.

The chain has TRBV20-1 and TRBJ2-3; unclear D gene. Germline CDR1 and CDR2: DFQATT and SNEGSKA (reference sequence). CDR3 length equals 15 residues. V was trimmed by 0 bases and J by 0 bases, leaving 10 bases between them. CDR3 in DNA: TGCAGTGCTAGAGAGACCGCTCGGAGCACAGATACGCAGTATTTT. It is translated as CSARETARSTDTQYF.

The V call is TRBV7-2, the J call TRBJ2-7; D is unresolved. The germline CDR1 and CDR2 sequences are SGHTA and FQGNSA. The CDR3 consists of 15 residues. Trimming removed 4 bases from V and 0 bases from J, with 13 bases in between. CDR3 bases: TGTGCCAGCAGCTCAGCGAGAGCTAGCTCCTACGAGCAGTACTTC. It translates to CASSSARASSYEQYF.

The chain employs TRBV2 and TRBJ2-7, with 7 positions matching TRBD2. V lost 8 bases and J lost 0; bases outside the gene matches: 4. The CDR3 is 13 residues long. Germline CDR1 SNHLY, CDR2 FYNNEI. CDR3 sequence (DNA): TGTGCCAGCGCGGGGGACCACTCCTACGAGCAGTACTTC. It specifies CASAGDHSYEQYF.

The chain carries TRBV28 and TRBJ2-2; maybe TRBD1 (6 bases). CDR3 length: 15 residues. The ends were cut back, 5 bases at V and 0 bases at J, with 10 bases in the middle. The germline gives CDR1 MDHEN, CDR2 SYDVKM. This CDR3 reads CASSTTGTNTGELFF. The CDR3 bases are TGTGCCAGCAGTACAACAGGGACGAACACCGGGGAGCTGTTTTTT.

This clonotype was seen a handful of times. The chain is built from TRBV9 and TRBJ2-3; 9 positions match TRBD2. This CDR3 is 15 amino acids long. The J segment lost 6 bases and the V segment lost 3 bases, leaving 8 bases of the junction unmatched. The germline CDR1 and CDR2 sequences are SGDLS and YYNGEE. CDR3 sequence reads: CASSGTGLAVDTQYF. The CDR3 region has the DNA TGTGCCAGCAGCGGTACGGGACTAGCTGTGGATACGCAGTATTTT.

The rearrangement links TRBV24-1 to TRBJ2-1, with TRBD2 matching over 8 bases. The J call is in doubt because the DNA end fits TRBJ2-7 better. Germline V lookup: CDR1 KGHDR, CDR2 SFDVKD. The CDR3 runs to 16 residues. The CDR3 reads CATSDFEAGALNEQYF. In DNA form, the CDR3 reads TGTGCCACCAGTGATTTTGAAGCGGGAGCCCTCAATGAGCAGTACTTC.

The gene calls are TRBV29-1 and TRBJ2-2; 7 positions match TRBD2. Per germline, CDR1 SQVTM and CDR2 ANQGSEA. The CDR3 runs to 17 residues. After removal of 7 bases from V and 4 bases from J, the junction contained 18 bases not matched to a gene. CDR3 coding DNA: TGCAGCGCCCGGTTGTTACGGACTAGAGATACCACCGGGGAGCTGTTTTTT. Its translation: CSARLLRTRDTTGELFF.

Only a few counts were recorded for this clonotype. The V call is TRBV6-5, the J call TRBJ2-7; D gene uncertain. Trimming shortened V by 7 bases and J by 6 bases, and 10 bases separated the two germline ends. Germline assignment: CDR1 MNHEY and CDR2 SVGAGI. The CDR3 length is 11 residues. The CDR3, as DNA: TGTGCCAGCACGAGCGCCCGCGAGCAGTACTTC. Protein sequence: CASTSAREQYF.

The J gene is TRBJ1-2, the V gene TRBV20-1, with D perhaps TRBD1 (5 bases). V dropped 2 bases and J dropped 6 bases, with 7 bases sitting between them. The CDR3 runs 11 residues. CDR1 and CDR2 (germline): DFQATT, SNEGSKA (reference sequence). CDR3 sequence: CSARLGDGYTF. The CDR3 region has the DNA TGCAGTGCTAGACTGGGGGATGGCTACACCTTC.

As concerns this clonotype: Mismatch with germline at one junction end may stem from a read error. The chain links TRBV12-3 or TRBV12-4 to TRBJ1-4, with D possibly being TRBD1 (6 bases). CDR3 length: 16 residues. CDR3 region: CTSSPGQHATNEKLFF. DNA of the CDR3: TGTACCAGCAGTCCCGGACAGCACGCAACTAATGAAAAACTGTTTTTT.

This clonotype was detected a few times. The rearrangement links TRBV6-6 to TRBJ2-1; 9 nucleotides match TRBD2. The CDR3 runs to 17 residues. With V trimmed by 2 bases and J by 6 bases, 11 bases remained unmatched. Germline CDR1 reads MNHNY; CDR2 reads SVGAGI (reference sequence). The CDR3 nucleotides are TGTGCCAGCAGTTACGGTCGCGGGGTAGCGGGAGTCAATGAGCAGTTCTTC. Amino acid sequence: CASSYGRGVAGVNEQFF.

CDR3 coding DNA: TGTGCCAGTAACAGGGGGCACACTGAAGCTTTCTTT. This codes for CASNRGHTEAFF. This chain joins TRBV3-1 and TRBJ1-1, with 9 bases identical to TRBD1. The V and J ends lost 9 bases and 3 bases, in that order; junction bases with no gene match: 2. The CDR3 has 12 residues. CDR1 is LGHDT and CDR2 is YNNKEL in the germline V gene (reference sequence).

The chain carries TRBV6-1 and TRBJ2-1; D perhaps matches TRBD2 (5 bases). CDR1 MNHNS and CDR2 SASEGT come from the germline V gene. Trimming cost V 6 bases and J 6 bases, with 15 bases left between them. The CDR3 loop spans 14 amino acids. In DNA form, the CDR3 reads TGTGCCAGCAGGGATACCAGCGGAATCAATGAGCAGTTCTTC. Its translation is CASRDTSGINEQFF.

This chain connects TRBV5-1 to TRBJ2-3; D might be TRBD1 or TRBD2, each matching 6 bases. V was cut by 9 bases and J by 3 bases, with 20 bases left in between. Germline values: CDR1 SGHRS, CDR2 YFSETQ. CDR3 size: 15 residues. CDR3 coding DNA: TGCGCCACTTCGGAGGGGGGCTACGCGACAGATACGCAGTATTTT. It translates to CATSEGGYATDTQYF.

The chain couples TRBV27 to TRBJ2-3; 7 bases are shared with TRBD1. Germline V CDR1 and CDR2: MNHEY, SMNVEV (reference sequence). The CDR3 is 15 amino acids. V lost 2 bases to trimming and J lost 4 bases; unmatched junction nucleotides: 6. CDR3 sequence: CASSLVRGPADTQYF. In DNA, the CDR3 is TGTGCCAGCAGTTTAGTGAGGGGGCCGGCAGATACGCAGTATTTT.

The chain uses TRBV4-2 and TRBJ2-1; perhaps TRBD2 as D (7 bases). The CDR3 covers 21 residues. Trimming took off 1 base at V and 9 bases at J, with 34 bases between the two ends. The germline CDR1 and CDR2 sequences are LGHNA and YNFKEQ. The CDR3 DNA is TGTGCCAGCAGCCAAGTCCCGGCGCCAGCGGGACGTCCGGAGGGGGGGATTGAGCAGTTCTTC. It specifies CASSQVPAPAGRPEGGIEQFF.

The J gene is TRBJ2-1, the V gene TRBV2; tentative D call: TRBD2 (6 bases). Looked up from germline, CDR1 is SNHLY and CDR2 is FYNNEI. This CDR3 is built from 12 residues. V lost 9 bases, J lost 8 bases, and 14 bases lay in between. The CDR3 DNA is TGTGCCAGTGGGACGGGGGACGATGAGCAGTTCTTC. Protein product: CASGTGDDEQFF.

The chain recombines TRBV12-3 or TRBV12-4 with TRBJ1-2, with D uncertain. This CDR3 is 12 amino acids long. V lost 1 base and J lost 6, with 6 bases in between. CDR3 loop: CASSLDQDGYTF. Written as DNA, the CDR3 is TGTGCCAGCAGTTTAGATCAGGATGGCTACACCTTC.

The sample holds a few counts of this clonotype. V and J are TRBV4-3 and TRBJ2-7, with 9 bases aligning to TRBD2. The germline gives CDR1 LGHNA, CDR2 YSLEER. J was trimmed by 7 bases and V by 1 base; bases with no gene match: 5. This CDR3 region has 14 residues. Here the CDR3 DNA reads TGCGCCAGCAGCCAAGTAGCGGGAGCCCATGAGCAGTACTTC. Translating gives CASSQVAGAHEQYF.